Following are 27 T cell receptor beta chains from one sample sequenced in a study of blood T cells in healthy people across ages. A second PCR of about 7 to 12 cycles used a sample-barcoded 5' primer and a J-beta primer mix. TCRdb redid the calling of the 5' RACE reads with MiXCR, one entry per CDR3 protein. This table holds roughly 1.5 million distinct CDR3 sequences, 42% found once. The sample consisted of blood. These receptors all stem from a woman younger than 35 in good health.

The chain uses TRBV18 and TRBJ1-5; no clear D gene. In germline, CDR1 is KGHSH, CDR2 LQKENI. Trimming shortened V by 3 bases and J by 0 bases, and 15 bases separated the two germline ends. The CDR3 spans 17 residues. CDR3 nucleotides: TGTGCCAGCTCACCTAGCTTTGGACCGAGTAGCAATCAGCCCCAGCATTTT. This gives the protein CASSPSFGPSSNQPQHF.

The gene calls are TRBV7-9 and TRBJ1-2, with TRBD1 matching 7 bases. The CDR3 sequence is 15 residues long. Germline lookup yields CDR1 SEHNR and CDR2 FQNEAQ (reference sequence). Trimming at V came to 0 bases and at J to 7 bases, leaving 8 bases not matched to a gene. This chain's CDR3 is CASSLALQGEGGYTF. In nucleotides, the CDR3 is TGTGCCAGCAGCTTAGCGCTTCAGGGGGAGGGTGGCTACACCTTC. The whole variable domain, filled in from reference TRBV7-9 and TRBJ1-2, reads DTGVSQNPRHKITKRGQNVTFRCDPISEHNRLYWYRQTLGQGPEFLTYFQNEAQLEKSRLLSDRFSAERPKGSFSTLEIQRTEQGDSAMYLCASSLALQGEGGYTFGSGTRLTVV.

CDR3 sequence reads: CASSLTGPGEQYF. DNA for the CDR3: TGTGCCAGCAGTTTAACGGGGCCGGGGGAGCAGTACTTC. This chain connects TRBV27 to TRBJ2-7; D possibly uses TRBD1 or TRBD2 (5 bases each). CDR3 size: 13 residues. CDR1 and CDR2 (germline): MNHEY, SMNVEV (reference sequence). V lost 2 bases to trimming and J lost 7 bases, with 12 bases between them.

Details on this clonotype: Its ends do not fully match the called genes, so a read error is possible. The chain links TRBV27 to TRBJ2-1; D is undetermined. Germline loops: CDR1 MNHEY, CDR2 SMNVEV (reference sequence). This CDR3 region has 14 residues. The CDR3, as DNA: TGTGCCAGCAGTCCGGTGTTATCTTACAATGAGCAGTTGTTC. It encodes CASSPVLSYNEQLF.

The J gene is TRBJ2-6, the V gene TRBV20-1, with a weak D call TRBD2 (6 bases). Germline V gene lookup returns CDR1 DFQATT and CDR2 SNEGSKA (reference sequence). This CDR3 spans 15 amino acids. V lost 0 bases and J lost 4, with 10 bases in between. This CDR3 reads CSARDMGGGANVLTF. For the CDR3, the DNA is TGCAGTGCTAGAGATATGGGAGGCGGGGCCAACGTCCTGACTTTC.

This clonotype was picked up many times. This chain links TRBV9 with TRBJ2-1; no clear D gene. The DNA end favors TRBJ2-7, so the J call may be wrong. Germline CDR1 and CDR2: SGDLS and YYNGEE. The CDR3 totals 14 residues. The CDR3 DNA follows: TGTGCCAGCAGCGTAGGGGGTCAATACAATGAGCAGTACTTC. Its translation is CASSVGGQYNEQYF.

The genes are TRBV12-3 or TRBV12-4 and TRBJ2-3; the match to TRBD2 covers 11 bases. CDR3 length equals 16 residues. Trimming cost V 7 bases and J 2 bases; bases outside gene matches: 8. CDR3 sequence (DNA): TGTGCCAGCACCACGGGACTAGCGGCGACCACAGATACGCAGTATTTT. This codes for CASTTGLAATTDTQYF.

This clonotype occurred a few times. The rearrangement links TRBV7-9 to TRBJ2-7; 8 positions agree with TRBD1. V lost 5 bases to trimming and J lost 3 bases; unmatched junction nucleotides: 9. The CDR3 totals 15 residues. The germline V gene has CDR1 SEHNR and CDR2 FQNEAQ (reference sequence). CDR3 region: CASSIDRGKNYEQYF. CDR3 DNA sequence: TGTGCCAGCAGCATTGACAGGGGAAAAAACTACGAGCAGTACTTC.

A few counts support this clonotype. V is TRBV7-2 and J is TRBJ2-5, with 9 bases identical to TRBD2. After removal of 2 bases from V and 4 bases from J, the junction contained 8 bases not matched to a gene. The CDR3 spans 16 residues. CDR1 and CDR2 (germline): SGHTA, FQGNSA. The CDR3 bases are TGTGCCAGCAGCTTAAAACTAGCGGGTGGGAGAGAGACCCAGTACTTC. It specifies CASSLKLAGGRETQYF.

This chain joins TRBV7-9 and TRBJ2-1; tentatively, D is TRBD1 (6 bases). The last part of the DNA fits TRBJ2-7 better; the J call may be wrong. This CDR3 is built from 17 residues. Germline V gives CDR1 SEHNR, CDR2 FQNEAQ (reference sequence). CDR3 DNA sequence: TGTGCCAGCAGCCCAATAATGGGGGCTGACTCCTACAATGAGCAGTACTTC. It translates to CASSPIMGADSYNEQYF.

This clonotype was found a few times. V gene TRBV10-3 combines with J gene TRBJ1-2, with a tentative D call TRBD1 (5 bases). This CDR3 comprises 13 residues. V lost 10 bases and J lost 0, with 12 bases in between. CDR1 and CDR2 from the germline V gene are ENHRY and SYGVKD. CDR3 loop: CANRGGANYGYTF. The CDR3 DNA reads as TGTGCCAACCGCGGGGGAGCTAACTATGGCTACACCTTC.

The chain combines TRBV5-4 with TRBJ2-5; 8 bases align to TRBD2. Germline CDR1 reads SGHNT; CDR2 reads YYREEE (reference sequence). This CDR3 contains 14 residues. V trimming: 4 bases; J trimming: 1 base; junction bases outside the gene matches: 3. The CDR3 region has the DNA TGTGCCAGCAGCCCCGGGGGGGCCCAAGAGACCCAGTACTTC. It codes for CASSPGGAQETQYF.

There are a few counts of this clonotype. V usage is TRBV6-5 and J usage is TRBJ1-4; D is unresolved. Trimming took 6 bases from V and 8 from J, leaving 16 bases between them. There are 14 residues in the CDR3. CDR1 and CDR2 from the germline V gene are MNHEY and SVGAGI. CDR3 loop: CASSQMPAGEKLFF. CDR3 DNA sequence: TGTGCCAGCAGCCAAATGCCGGCGGGCGAAAAACTGTTTTTT.

CDR3 nucleotide sequence: TGTGCCAGCAGTTACTCAGGGACGGGAGGCTACACCTTC. Its protein is CASSYSGTGGYTF. V is TRBV6-2 or TRBV6-3 and J is TRBJ1-2, with D maybe TRBD1 (5 bases). The CDR3 extends over 13 amino acids. Germline V CDR1 and CDR2: MNHEY, SVGEGT. V lost 0 bases and J 8 bases, leaving 10 bases between the germline ends.

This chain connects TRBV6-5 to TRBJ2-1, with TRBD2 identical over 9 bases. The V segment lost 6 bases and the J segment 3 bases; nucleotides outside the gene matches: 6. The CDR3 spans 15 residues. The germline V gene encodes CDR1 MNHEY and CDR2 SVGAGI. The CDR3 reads CASRKATSGYNEQFF. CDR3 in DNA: TGTGCCAGCAGGAAGGCGACTAGCGGCTACAATGAGCAGTTCTTC.

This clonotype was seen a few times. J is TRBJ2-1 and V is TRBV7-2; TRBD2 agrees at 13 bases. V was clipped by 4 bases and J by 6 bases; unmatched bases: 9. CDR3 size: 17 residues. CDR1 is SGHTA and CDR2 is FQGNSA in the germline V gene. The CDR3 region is CASSSRTSGRLGNEQFF. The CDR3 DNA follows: TGTGCCAGCAGCTCTAGGACTAGCGGGAGACTAGGCAATGAGCAGTTCTTC.

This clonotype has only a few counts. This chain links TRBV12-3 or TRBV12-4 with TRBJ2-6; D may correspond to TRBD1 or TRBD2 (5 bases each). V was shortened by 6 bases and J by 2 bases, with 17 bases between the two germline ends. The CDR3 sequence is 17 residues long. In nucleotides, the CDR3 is TGTGCCAGCAGCCCGGGACCGTGGATCCCTGGGGCCAACGTCCTGACTTTC. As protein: CASSPGPWIPGANVLTF.

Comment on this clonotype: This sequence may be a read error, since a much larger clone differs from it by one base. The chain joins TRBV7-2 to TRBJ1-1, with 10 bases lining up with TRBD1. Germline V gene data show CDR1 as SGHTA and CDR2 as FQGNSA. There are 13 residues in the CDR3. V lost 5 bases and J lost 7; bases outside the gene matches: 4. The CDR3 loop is CASSATGGCEAFF. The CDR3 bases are TGTGCCAGCAGCGCGACAGGGGGCTGTGAAGCTTTCTTT.

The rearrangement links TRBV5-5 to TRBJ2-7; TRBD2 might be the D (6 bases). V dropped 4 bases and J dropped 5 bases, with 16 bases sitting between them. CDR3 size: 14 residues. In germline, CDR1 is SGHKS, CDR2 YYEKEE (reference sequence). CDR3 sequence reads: CASSVMGGRNEQYF. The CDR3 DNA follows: TGTGCCAGCAGCGTCATGGGGGGAAGGAACGAGCAGTACTTC. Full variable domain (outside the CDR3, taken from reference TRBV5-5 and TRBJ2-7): DAGVTQSPTHLIKTRGQQVTLRCSPISGHKSVSWYQQVLGQGPQFIFQYYEKEERGRGNFPDRFSARQFPNYSSELNVNALLLGDSALYLCASSVMGGRNEQYFGPGTRLTVT.

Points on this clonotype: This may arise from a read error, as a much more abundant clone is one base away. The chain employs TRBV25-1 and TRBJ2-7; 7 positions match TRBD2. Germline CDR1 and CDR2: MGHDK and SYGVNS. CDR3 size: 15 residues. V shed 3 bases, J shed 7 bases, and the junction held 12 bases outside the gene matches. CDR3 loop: CASSEWGGRGNEQYF. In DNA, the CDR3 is TGTGCCAGCAGTGAGTGGGGGGGTCGGGGAAATGAGCAGTACTTC.

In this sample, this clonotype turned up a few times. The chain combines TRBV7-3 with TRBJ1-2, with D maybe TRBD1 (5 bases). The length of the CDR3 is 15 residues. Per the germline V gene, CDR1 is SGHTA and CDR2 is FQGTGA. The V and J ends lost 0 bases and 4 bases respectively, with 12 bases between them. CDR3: CASSLTPDSSYGYTF. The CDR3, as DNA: TGTGCCAGCAGCTTAACACCAGACAGTTCCTATGGCTACACCTTC. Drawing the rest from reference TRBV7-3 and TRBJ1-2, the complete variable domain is GAGVSQTPSNKVTEKGKYVELRCDPISGHTALYWYRQSLGQGPEFLIYFQGTGAADDSGLPNDRFFAVRPEGSVSTLKIQRTERGDSAVYLCASSLTPDSSYGYTFGSGTRLTVV.

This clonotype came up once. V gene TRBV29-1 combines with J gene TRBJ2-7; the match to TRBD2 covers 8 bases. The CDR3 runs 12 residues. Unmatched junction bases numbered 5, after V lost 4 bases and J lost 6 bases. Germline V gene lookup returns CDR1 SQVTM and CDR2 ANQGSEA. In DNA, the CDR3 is TGCAGCGTTGGGACCGCGGGAGGCGAGCAGTACTTC. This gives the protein CSVGTAGGEQYF.

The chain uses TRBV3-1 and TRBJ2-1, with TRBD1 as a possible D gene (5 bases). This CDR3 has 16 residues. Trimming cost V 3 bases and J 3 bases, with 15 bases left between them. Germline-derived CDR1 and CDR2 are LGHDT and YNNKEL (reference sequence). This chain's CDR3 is CASSQRPGFYYNEQFF. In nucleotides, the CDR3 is TGTGCCAGCAGCCAGAGGCCAGGGTTTTACTACAATGAGCAGTTCTTC.

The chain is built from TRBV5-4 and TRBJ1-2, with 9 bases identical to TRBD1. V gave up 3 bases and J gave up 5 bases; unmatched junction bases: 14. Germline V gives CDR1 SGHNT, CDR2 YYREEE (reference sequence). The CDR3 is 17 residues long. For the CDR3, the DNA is TGTGCCAGCAGCTCAACCGGGACAGGGATGAAAAAGTATGGCTACACCTTC. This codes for CASSSTGTGMKKYGYTF. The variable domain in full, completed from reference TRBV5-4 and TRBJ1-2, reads ETGVTQSPTHLIKTRGQQVTLRCSSQSGHNTVSWYQQALGQGPQFIFQYYREEENGRGNFPPRFSGLQFPNYSSELNVNALELDDSALYLCASSSTGTGMKKYGYTFGSGTRLTVV.

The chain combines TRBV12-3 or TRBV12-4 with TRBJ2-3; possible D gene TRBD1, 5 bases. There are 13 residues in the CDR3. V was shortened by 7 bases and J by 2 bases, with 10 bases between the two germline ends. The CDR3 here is CASTRQNTDTQYF. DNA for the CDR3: TGTGCCAGCACTCGACAGAACACAGATACGCAGTATTTT.

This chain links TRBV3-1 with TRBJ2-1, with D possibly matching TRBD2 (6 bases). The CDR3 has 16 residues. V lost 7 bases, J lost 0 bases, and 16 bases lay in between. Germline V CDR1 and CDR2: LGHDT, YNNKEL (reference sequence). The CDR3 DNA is TGTGCCAGCAATGTTTCGGGGGTCCTCTCCTACAATGAGCAGTTCTTC. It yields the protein CASNVSGVLSYNEQFF.

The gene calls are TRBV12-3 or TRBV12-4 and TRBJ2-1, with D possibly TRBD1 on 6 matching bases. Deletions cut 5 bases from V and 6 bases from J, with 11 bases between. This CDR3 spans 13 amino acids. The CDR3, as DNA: TGTGCCAGCAGTGTAGTACAGGGCAATGAGCAGTTCTTC. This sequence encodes CASSVVQGNEQFF.